Listed here is a single T cell receptor beta chain. Trimming left V 0 bases short and J 1 base short, with 11 bases between. Germline CDR1 is SGHKS and CDR2 is YYEKEE (reference sequence). There are 15 residues in the CDR3. TCRdb recomputed calls from the RT-PCR reads with MiXCR, one row per CDR3 protein. The table shows 150,000 to 200,000 distinct CDR3 sequences, with approximately 12% occurring only once. The sample belongs to a study of response to subunit inactivated influenza vaccine. The same data also went into a second study, on T cells expressing NK-cell markers. That report notes: The authors generated TCR beta cDNA through 5'RACE template switching with UMIs. Sequencing of TCR beta repertoires drew on sorted CD3+CD56+NKG2C+, CD3+CD56+NKG2C- and CD3+CD56-NKG2C+ T cells. One of eight sequenced donors was HCMV-seronegative; the other seven were seropositive. For several experiments, T cell sorting was restricted to the alpha-beta TCR population by means of an anti-gamma-delta TCR antibody. Among CD8+ T cells from about 6 donors, dominant NKG2C+ clonotypes accounted for roughly 1.0-7.0%.

Sequences were derived from CD8+ T cells sorted from PBMCs, sampled 12 days after vaccination. The genes are TRBV5-5 and TRBJ2-7, with D perhaps matching TRBD1 (6 bases). The source is a man aged 50-60 years who received an inactivated influenza vaccine. This chain's CDR3 is CASSLAIRGSYEQYF. In DNA, the CDR3 is TGTGCCAGCAGCTTGGCCATTAGGGGGTCCTACGAGCAGTACTTC. Drawing the rest from reference TRBV5-5 and TRBJ2-7, the complete variable domain is DAGVTQSPTHLIKTRGQQVTLRCSPISGHKSVSWYQQVLGQGPQFIFQYYEKEERGRGNFPDRFSARQFPNYSSELNVNALLLGDSALYLCASSLAIRGSYEQYFGPGTRLTVT.